A selection of T cell receptor beta chains follows, all from one sample in a study of blood T cell repertoires in COVID-19. Sequencing used immunoSEQ multiplex PCR; TCRdb keeps in-frame clones, though not all of them. The sample carries a few hundred thousand clones, approximately 87% recorded once. The sample comprised PBMCs or T cells enriched from blood (not recorded which). These receptor sequences come from a woman aged 45-65 years who had recovered from COVID-19. The CDR3 runs from the conserved cysteine through the conserved F or W. The D gene is left open where the match is weak. The size of a clone is reported for some rows only, either as once, few or many, or as a class for expanded clones.

length | J | V | D | size | CDR3 | DNA
11 | TRBJ1-1 | TRBV20-1 | . | . | CSLSSGTEAFF | TGCAGTCTTTCATCAGGCACTGAAGCTTTCTTT
14 | TRBJ1-2 | TRBV9 | TRBD1 | few | CASRGGVRGDGYTF | TGTGCCAGCAGAGGGGGCGTACGTGGGGATGGCTACACCTTC
20 | TRBJ2-3 | TRBV2 | . | . | CASSAFYAREIADGTDTQYF | TGTGCCAGCAGTGCTTTTTATGCCCGCGAAATAGCAGACGGCACAGATACGCAGTATTTT
12 | TRBJ2-7 | TRBV2 | . | few | CAIRAFSYEQYF | TGTGCCATCAGGGCCTTCTCCTACGAGCAGTACTTC
14 | TRBJ2-7 | TRBV9 | TRBD1 | . | CASNQGAITYEQYF | TGTGCCAGCAACCAGGGGGCGATTACCTACGAGCAGTACTTC
14 | TRBJ1-1 | TRBV11-2 | . | few | CASSLDRWRTEAFF | TGTGCCAGCAGCTTAGATAGGTGGCGGACTGAAGCTTTCTTT
17 | TRBJ2-6 | TRBV18 | . | . | CASSPPTVPSGANVLTF | TGTGCCAGCTCACCACCGACAGTACCTTCTGGGGCCAACGTCCTGACTTTC
14 | TRBJ2-1 | TRBV28 | TRBD2 | . | CASSRRGGLNEQFF | TGTGCCAGCAGCCGGCGGGGGGGTTTAAATGAGCAGTTCTTC
17 | TRBJ1-6 | TRBV4-1 | . | few | CASSQAGLPSFISPLHF | TGCGCCAGCAGCCAAGCAGGGTTGCCTTCGTTTATTTCACCCCTCCACTTT
16 | TRBJ2-7 | TRBV18 | TRBD2 | . | CASSPSAIRGGSEQYF | TGTGCCAGCTCACCATCAGCTATCCGGGGAGGGAGCGAGCAGTACTTC
13 | TRBJ2-5 | TRBV28 | TRBD1 | once | CASREGARETQYF | TGTGCCAGCAGAGAGGGGGCTCGGGAGACCCAGTACTTC
16 | TRBJ1-1 | TRBV3-1/TRBV3-2 | TRBD1 | . | CASSQGWQGANTEAFF | TGTGCCAGCAGCCAAGGCTGGCAGGGGGCTAACACTGAAGCTTTCTTT